This T cell receptor (beta chain) stems from a study of brain metastases from non-small cell lung cancer. Regarding this clone: Antigen specificity is unknown.

Findings of the study overall: In roughly 60% of brain metastases, T-cell clones were expanded compared with matched primary tumors. Metastases had sparse T cells but largely shared repertoires with primaries. Fewer infiltrating T cells were found in brain metastases than primaries.

The germline V gene has CDR1 SNHLY and CDR2 FYNNEI. The CDR3 has 11 residues. Trimming took off 8 bases at V and 3 bases at J, with 8 bases between the two ends. Sequenced by immunoSEQ multiplex PCR; TCRdb stores in-frame clones only, minus some. The table shows 4,000 or so clones, with about 86% occurring only once. The sequencing input was primary lung tumor tissue. V and J are TRBV2 and TRBJ2-7, with D perhaps TRBD1 or TRBD2 (5 bases each). This sequence originates from a donor at least 40 years old with non-small cell lung cancer. The CDR3 sequence is CASGGDYEQYF. The DNA for the CDR3 is TGTGCCAGCGGGGGTGACTACGAGCAGTACTTC.